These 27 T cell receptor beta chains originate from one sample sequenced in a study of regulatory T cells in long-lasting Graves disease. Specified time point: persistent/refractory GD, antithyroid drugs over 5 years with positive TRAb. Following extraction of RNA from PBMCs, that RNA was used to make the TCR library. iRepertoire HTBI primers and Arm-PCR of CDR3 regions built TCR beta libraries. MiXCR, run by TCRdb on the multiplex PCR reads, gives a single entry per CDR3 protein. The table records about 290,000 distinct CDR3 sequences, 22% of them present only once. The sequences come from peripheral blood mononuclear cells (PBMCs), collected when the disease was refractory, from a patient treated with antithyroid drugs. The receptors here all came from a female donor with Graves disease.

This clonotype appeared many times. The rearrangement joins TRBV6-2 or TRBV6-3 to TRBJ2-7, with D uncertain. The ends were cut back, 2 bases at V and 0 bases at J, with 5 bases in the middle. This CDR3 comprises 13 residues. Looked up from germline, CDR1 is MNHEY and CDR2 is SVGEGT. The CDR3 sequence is CASSYDYSYEQYF. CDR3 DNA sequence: TGTGCCAGCAGTTACGATTACTCCTACGAGCAGTACTTC.

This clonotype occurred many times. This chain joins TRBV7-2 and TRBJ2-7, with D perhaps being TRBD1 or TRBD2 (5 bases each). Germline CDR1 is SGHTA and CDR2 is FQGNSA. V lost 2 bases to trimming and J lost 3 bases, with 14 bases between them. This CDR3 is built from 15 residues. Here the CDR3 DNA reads TGTGCCAGCAGCTTAAGGGGTGGACTGCTCTACGAGCAGTACTTC. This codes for CASSLRGGLLYEQYF.

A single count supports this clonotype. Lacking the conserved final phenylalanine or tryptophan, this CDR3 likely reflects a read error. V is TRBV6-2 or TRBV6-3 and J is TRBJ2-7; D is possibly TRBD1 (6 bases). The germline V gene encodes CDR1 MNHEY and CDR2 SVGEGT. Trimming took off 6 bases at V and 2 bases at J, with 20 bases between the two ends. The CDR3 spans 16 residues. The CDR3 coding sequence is TGTGCCAGCAGACCAACAATGGACAGTACCCCCTACGAGCAGTACATC. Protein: CASRPTMDSTPYEQYI.

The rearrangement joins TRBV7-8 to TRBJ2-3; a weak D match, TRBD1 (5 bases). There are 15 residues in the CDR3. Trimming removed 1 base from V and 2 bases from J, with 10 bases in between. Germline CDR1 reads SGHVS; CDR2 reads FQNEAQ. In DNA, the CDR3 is TGTGCCAGCAGCTTAGTTCCAGGGTTCACAGATACGCAGTATTTT. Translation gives CASSLVPGFTDTQYF. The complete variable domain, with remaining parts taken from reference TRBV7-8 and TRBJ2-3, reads GAGVSQSPRYKVAKRGQDVALRCDPISGHVSLFWYQQALGQGPEFLTYFQNEAQLDKSGLPSDRFFAERPEGSVSTLKIQRTQQEDSAVYLCASSLVPGFTDTQYFGPGTRLTVL.

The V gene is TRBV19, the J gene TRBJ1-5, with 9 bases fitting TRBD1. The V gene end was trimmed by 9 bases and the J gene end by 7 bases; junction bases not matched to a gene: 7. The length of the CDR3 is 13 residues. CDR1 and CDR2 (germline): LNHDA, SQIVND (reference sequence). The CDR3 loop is CASWDREGQPQHF. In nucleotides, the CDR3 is TGTGCCAGCTGGGACAGGGAGGGGCAGCCCCAGCATTTT.

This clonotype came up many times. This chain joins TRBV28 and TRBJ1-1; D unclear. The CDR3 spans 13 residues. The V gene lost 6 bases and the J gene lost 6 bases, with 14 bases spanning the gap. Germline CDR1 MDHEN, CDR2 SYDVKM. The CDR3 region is CASSLGREAEAFF. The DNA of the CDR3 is TGTGCCAGCAGCCTAGGACGGGAGGCTGAAGCTTTCTTT. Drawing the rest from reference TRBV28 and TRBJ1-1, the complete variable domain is DVKVTQSSRYLVKRTGEKVFLECVQDMDHENMFWYRQDPGLGLRLIYFSYDVKMKEKGDIPEGYSVSREKKERFSLILESASTNQTSMYLCASSLGREAEAFFGQGTRLTVV.

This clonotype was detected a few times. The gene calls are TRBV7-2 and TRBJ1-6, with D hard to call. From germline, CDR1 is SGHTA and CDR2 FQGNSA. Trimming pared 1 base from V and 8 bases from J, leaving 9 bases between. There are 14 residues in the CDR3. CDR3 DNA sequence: TGTGCCAGCAGCTTAGGCCTAAGCTATTCACCCCTCCACTTT. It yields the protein CASSLGLSYSPLHF.

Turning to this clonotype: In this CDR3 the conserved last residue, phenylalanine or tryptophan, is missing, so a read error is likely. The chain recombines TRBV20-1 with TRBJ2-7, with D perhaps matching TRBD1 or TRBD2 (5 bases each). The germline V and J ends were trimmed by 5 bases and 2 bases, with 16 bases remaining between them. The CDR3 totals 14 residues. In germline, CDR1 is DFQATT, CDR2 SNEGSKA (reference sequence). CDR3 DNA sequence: TGCAGTGCTCCCCGCCGGGACCCCACCTACGAGCAGTACCTC. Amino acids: CSAPRRDPTYEQYL.

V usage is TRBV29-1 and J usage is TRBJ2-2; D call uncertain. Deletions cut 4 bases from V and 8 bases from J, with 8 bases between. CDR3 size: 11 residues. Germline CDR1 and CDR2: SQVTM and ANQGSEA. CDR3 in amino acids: CSVGVGGELFF. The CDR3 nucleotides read TGCAGCGTTGGAGTTGGGGGGGAGCTGTTTTTT.

CDR3 loop: CASSSNSVQETQYF. The CDR3 nucleotides are TGTGCCAGCAGTTCTAACAGTGTACAAGAGACCCAGTACTTC. V gene TRBV6-4 combines with J gene TRBJ2-5, with no clear D. This CDR3 is built from 14 residues. Trimming shortened V by 5 bases and J by 2 bases, and 12 bases separated the two germline ends. Germline lookup yields CDR1 MRHNA and CDR2 SNTAGT.

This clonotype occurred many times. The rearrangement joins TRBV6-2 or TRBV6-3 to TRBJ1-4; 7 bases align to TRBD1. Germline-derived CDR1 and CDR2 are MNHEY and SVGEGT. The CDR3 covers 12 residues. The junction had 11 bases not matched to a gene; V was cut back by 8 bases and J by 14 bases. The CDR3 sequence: CASRKTTGQLFF. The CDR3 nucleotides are TGTGCCAGCCGAAAGACCACGGGACAGCTGTTTTTT.

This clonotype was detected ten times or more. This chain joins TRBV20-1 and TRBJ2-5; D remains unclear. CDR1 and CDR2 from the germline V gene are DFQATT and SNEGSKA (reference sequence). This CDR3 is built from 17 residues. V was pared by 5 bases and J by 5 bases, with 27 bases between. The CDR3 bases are TGCAGTGCTGGGTTCGCGGACCCACGCTGGTTGCGGGAGACCCAGTACTTC. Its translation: CSAGFADPRWLRETQYF.

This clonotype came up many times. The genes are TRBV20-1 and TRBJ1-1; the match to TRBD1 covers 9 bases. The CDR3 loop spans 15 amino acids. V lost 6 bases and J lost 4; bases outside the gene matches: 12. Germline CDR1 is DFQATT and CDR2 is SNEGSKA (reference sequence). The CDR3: CSAGDREKAGTEAFF. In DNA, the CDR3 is TGCAGTGCGGGGGACAGGGAAAAGGCAGGCACTGAAGCTTTCTTT.

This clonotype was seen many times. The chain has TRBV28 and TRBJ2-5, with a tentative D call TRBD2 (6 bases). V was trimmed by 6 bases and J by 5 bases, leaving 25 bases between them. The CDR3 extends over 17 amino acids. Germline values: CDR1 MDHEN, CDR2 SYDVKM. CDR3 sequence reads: CASRTALTRSNKETQYF. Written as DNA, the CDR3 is TGTGCCAGCAGAACAGCCCTGACTAGATCTAACAAGGAGACCCAGTACTTC.

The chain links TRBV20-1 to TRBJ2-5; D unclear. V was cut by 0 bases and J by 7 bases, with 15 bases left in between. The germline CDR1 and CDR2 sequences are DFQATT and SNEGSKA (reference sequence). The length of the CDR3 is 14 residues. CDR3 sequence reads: CSAREDGTRRTQYF. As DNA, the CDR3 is TGCAGTGCTAGAGAAGACGGAACCCGAAGGACCCAGTACTTC.

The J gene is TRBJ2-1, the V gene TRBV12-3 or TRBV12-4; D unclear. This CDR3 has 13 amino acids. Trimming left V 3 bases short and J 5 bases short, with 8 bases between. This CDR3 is CASSLTEDNEQFF. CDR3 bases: TGTGCCAGCAGTTTGACTGAAGACAATGAGCAGTTCTTC.

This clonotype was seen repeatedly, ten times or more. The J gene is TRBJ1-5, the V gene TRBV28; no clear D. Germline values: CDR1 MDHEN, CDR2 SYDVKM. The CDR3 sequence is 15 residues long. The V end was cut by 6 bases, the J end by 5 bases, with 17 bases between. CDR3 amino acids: CASSLPMGIYQPQHF. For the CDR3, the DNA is TGTGCCAGCAGCCTACCAATGGGGATCTATCAGCCCCAGCATTTT. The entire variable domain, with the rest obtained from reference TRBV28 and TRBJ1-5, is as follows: DVKVTQSSRYLVKRTGEKVFLECVQDMDHENMFWYRQDPGLGLRLIYFSYDVKMKEKGDIPEGYSVSREKKERFSLILESASTNQTSMYLCASSLPMGIYQPQHFGDGTRLSIL.

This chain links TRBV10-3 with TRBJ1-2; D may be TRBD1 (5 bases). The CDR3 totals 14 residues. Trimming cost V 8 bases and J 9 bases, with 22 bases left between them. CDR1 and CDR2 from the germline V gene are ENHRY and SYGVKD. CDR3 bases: TGTGCCATCCGACCCGGGGGACCGGGAGAAAGCTACACCTTC. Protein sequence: CAIRPGGPGESYTF.

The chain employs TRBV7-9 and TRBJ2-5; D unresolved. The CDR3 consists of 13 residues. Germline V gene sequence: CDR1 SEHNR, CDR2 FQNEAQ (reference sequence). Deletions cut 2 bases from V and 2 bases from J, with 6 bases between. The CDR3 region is CASSLMAQETQYF. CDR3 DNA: TGTGCCAGCAGCTTAATGGCTCAAGAGACCCAGTACTTC.

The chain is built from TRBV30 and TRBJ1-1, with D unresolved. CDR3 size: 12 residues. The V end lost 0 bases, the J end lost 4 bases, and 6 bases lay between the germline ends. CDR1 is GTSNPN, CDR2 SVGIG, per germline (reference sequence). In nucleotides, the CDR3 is TGTGCCTGGAGTGTACTTGGCACTGAAGCTTTCTTT. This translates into CAWSVLGTEAFF. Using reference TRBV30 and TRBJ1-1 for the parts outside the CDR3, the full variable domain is SQTIHQWPATLVQPVGSPLSLECTVEGTSNPNLYWYRQAAGRGLQLLFYSVGIGQISSEVPQNLSASRPQDRQFILSSKKLLLSDSGFYLCAWSVLGTEAFFGQGTRLTVV.

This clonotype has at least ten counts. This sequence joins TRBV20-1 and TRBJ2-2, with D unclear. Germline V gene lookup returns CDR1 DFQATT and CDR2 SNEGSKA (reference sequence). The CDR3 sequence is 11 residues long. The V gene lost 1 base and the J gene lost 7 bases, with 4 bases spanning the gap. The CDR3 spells CSARGVGELFF. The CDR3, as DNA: TGCAGTGCTAGAGGGGTCGGGGAGCTGTTTTTT.

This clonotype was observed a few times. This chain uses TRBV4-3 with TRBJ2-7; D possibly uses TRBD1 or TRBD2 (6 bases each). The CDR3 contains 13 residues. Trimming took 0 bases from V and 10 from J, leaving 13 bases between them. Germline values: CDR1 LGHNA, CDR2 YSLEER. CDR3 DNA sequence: TGCGCCAGCAGCCAAGAGAATTGGGGGGCACAGTACTTC. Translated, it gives CASSQENWGAQYF.

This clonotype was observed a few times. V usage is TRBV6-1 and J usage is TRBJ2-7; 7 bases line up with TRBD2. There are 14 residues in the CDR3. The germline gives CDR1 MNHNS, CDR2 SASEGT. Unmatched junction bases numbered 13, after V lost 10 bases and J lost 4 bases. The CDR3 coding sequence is TGTGCCACCCTTCACCGGGCGGGAGTTTACGAGCAGTACTTC. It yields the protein CATLHRAGVYEQYF.

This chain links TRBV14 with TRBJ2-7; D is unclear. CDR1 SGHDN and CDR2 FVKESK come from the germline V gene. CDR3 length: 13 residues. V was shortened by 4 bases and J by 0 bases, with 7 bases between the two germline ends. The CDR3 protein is CASSPLPSYEQYF. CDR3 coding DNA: TGTGCCAGCAGCCCCCTACCCTCCTACGAGCAGTACTTC.

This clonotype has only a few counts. The CDR3 bases are TGTGCCAGCAGCTTGACTAGCGGTGGGAACAATGAGCAGTTCTTC. This translates into CASSLTSGGNNEQFF. The V gene is TRBV11-2, the J gene TRBJ2-1, with 9 bases aligning to TRBD2. The ends lost 3 bases at V and 5 bases at J; junction bases unmatched: 5. This CDR3 is built from 15 residues. The germline CDR1 and CDR2 sequences are SGHAT and FQNNGV.

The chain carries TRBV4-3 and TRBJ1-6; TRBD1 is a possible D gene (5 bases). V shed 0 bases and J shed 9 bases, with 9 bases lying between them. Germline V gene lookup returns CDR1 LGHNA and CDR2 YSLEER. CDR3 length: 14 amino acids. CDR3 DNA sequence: TGCGCCAGCAGCCAAGACACAGGCTCTTCACCCCTCCACTTT. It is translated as CASSQDTGSSPLHF.

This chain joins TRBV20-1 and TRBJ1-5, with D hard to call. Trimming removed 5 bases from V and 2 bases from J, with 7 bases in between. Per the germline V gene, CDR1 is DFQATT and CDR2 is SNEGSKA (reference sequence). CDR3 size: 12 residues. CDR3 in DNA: TGCAGTGCTCATTCGGGCAATCAGCCCCAGCATTTT. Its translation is CSAHSGNQPQHF.